The clone carrying this T cell receptor (beta chain) was seen a single time. Original processing methods: Amplified reference gene primers provided the basis for estimating nucleated cell counts. Generated by immunoSEQ multiplex PCR, the TCRdb table keeps only in-frame clones and is missing some. V and J calls and clone size come straight from that table; D and trimming were deduced from the DNA. The data show 90,000 to 130,000 clones, more than 70% seen once. This specimen comes from a study of blood T cell repertoires in COVID-19. Study as a whole: Sites across the United States, Italy and Spain contributed samples from acute and convalescent COVID-19. Sources were T cells, B-cell-depleted T cells, or PBMCs; the material itself was cDNA or gDNA.

After removal of 5 bases from V and 3 bases from J, the junction contained 9 bases not matched to a gene. The CDR3 runs 16 residues. Germline lookup yields CDR1 SGHVS and CDR2 FNYEAQ. This clonotype was obtained from a woman aged 50 to 60 with acute or convalescent COVID-19. Source material: peripheral blood. The chain employs TRBV7-6 and TRBJ2-7; 11 bases align to TRBD1. CDR3 sequence reads: CASSPAPGTGGYEQYF. The CDR3 bases are TGTGCCAGCAGCCCCGCGCCCGGGACAGGGGGCTACGAGCAGTACTTC.